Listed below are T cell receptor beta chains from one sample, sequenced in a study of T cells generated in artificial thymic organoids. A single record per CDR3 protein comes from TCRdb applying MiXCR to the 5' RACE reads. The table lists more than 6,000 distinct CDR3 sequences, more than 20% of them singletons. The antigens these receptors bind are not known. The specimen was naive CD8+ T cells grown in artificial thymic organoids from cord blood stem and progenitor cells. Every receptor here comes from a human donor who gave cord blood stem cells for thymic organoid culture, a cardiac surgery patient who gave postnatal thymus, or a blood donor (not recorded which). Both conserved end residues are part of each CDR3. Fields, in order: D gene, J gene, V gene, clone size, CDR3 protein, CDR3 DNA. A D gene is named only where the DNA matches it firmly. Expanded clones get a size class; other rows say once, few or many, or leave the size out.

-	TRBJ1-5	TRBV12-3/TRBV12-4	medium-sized	CASSPPRTDLYSNQPQHF	TGTGCCAGCAGTCCACCCCGGACAGACCTTTATAGCAATCAGCCCCAGCATTTT
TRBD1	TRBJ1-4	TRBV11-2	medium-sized	CASSLGQGDEKLFF	TGTGCCAGCAGCTTGGGACAGGGGGATGAAAAACTGTTTTTT
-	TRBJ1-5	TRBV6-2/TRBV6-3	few	CASSYGGPQPQHF	TGTGCCAGCAGTTACGGGGGGCCTCAGCCCCAGCATTTT
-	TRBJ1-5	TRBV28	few	CASTRGPNQPQHF	TGTGCCAGCACCCGCGGCCCCAATCAGCCCCAGCATTTT
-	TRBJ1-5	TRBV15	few	CATSLGWLHQPQHF	TGTGCCACCAGCCTCGGGTGGCTGCATCAGCCCCAGCATTTT
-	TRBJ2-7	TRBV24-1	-	CATRPSLTPDYEQYF	TGTGCCACCAGACCTTCGCTGACCCCAGACTACGAGCAGTACTTC
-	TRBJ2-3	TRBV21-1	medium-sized	CASSAPRGNSTDTQYF	TGTGCCAGCAGCGCCCCTCGGGGGAACAGCACAGATACGCAGTATTTT
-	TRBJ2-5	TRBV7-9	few	CASSLPGTAKGTQYF	TGTGCCAGCAGCTTACCCGGGACGGCCAAAGGGACCCAGTACTTC
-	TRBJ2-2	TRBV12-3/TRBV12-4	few	CASSFQGIGELFF	TGTGCCAGCAGTTTTCAGGGCATCGGGGAGCTGTTTTTT
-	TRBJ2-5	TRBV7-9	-	CAGGVGGGVQETQYF	TGTGCCGGAGGGGTAGGGGGGGGCGTCCAAGAGACCCAGTACTTC
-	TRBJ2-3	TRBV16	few	CASSQRNIIRDTQYF	TGTGCCAGCAGCCAGAGGAACATAATAAGGGATACGCAGTATTTT
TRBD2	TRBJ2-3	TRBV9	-	CASSVEPSGGKRHTRYF	TGTGCCAGCAGCGTAGAGCCTAGCGGGGGGAAAAGGCATACGCGGTATTTT
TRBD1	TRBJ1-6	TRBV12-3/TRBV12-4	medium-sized	CASTDRANSPLHF	TGTGCCAGCACTGACAGGGCGAATTCACCCCTCCACTTT
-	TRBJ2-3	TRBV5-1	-	CASSLVPGPLTDTQYF	TGCGCCAGCAGCTTGGTGCCAGGCCCCCTCACAGATACGCAGTATTTT
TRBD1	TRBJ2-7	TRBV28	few	CASSLRGRFFFSYEQYF	TGTGCCAGCAGTCTCAGGGGGCGATTCTTCTTTTCCTACGAGCAGTACTTC
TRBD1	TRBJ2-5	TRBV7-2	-	CASSLGQGRKTQYF	TGTGCCAGCAGCTTAGGACAGGGGAGGAAGACCCAGTACTTC
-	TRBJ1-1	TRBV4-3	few	CASSLGTRSTEASF	TGCGCCAGCAGCCTAGGGACAAGGAGCACTGAAGCTTCCTTT
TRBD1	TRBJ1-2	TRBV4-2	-	CASSQDTLRGNYGYAF	TGTGCCAGCAGCCAGGACACCCTCAGGGGGAACTATGGCTACGCCTTC
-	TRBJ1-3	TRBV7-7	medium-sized	CASSPPRPTGNGNTIYF	TGTGCTAGCAGCCCACCCAGGCCCACTGGAAACGGAAACACCATATATTTT
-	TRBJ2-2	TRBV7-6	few	CASSLGRLDRNTGELFF	TGTGCCAGCAGCTTAGGCCGACTGGACAGGAACACCGGGGAGCTGTTTTTT
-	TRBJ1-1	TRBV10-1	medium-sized	CASGEGVGNTEAFF	TGCGCCAGCGGGGAGGGTGTTGGAAACACTGAAGCTTTCTTT
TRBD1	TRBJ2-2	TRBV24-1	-	CATSDLRDRVDTGELLF	TGTGCCACCAGTGATTTGCGGGACAGGGTCGACACCGGGGAGCTGCTTTTT
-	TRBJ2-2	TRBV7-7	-	CACSLGREGTGELFF	TGTGCTTGCAGCTTAGGCAGGGAAGGAACCGGGGAGCTGTTTTTT
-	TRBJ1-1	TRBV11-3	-	CASSFGGGYTEAFF	TGTGCCAGCAGCTTCGGAGGTGGCTACACTGAAGCTTTCTTT
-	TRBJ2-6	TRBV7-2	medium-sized	CASSHVRCSGANVLTF	TGTGCCAGCAGCCACGTCCGATGCTCTGGGGCCAACGTCCTGACTTTC
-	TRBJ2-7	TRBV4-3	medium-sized	CASSQDRSPRTYEQYF	TGCGCCAGCAGCCAAGATAGGTCACCCCGAACCTACGAGCAGTACTTC
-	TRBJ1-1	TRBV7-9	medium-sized	CASSLAGWGRRTEAFF	TGTGCCAGCAGCTTAGCCGGGTGGGGGCGCAGAACTGAAGCTTTCTTT
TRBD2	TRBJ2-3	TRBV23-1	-	CASSHGGVADTQYF	TGCGCCAGCAGTCATGGGGGGGTAGCCGATACGCAGTATTTT
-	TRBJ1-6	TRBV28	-	CASSLWQGNSPLHF	TGTGCCAGCAGTTTGTGGCAGGGGAATTCACCCCTCCACTTT
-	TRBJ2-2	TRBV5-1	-	CASSATSSTGELFF	TGCGCCAGCAGCGCGACCTCTAGCACCGGGGAGCTGTTTTTT
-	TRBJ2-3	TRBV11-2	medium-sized	CASSLSRGPPQYF	TGTGCCAGCAGCTTGTCTAGGGGCCCTCCGCAGTATTTT
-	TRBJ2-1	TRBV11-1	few	CASSPTGRDYNEQFF	TGTGCCAGCAGCCCTACTGGGCGGGACTACAATGAGCAGTTCTTC
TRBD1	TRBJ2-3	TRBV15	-	CATSRDRDRVTDTQYF	TGTGCCACCAGCAGAGATCGGGACAGGGTGACAGATACGCAGTATTTT
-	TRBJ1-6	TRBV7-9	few	CASARNSPLHF	TGTGCCAGCGCGAGGAATTCACCCCTCCACTTT
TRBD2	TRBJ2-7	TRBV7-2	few	CASSLAGGGYEQYF	TGTGCCAGCAGCTTAGCGGGGGGGGGCTACGAGCAGTACTTC
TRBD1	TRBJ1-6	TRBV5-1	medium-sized	CASSDRGLSPLHF	TGCGCCAGCTCGGACAGGGGGCTTTCACCCCTCCACTTT
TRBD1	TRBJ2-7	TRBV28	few	CASSVLRDRRSGQYF	TGTGCCAGCAGTGTCCTTCGGGACAGAAGGTCCGGACAGTACTTC
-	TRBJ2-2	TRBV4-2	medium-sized	CASSQDGSGTANTGELFF	TGTGCCAGCAGCCAAGATGGGTCTGGGACCGCGAACACCGGGGAGCTGTTTTTT
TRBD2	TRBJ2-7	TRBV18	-	CASSPRRGTPYEQYF	TGTGCCAGCTCACCGCGGCGGGGGACCCCCTACGAGCAGTACTTC
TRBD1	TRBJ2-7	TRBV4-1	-	CASSRWAGGEQYF	TGCGCCAGCAGCCGGTGGGCAGGGGGAGAGCAGTACTTC
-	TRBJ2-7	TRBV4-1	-	CASSQARDREQYF	TGCGCCAGCAGCCAAGCGCGGGATAGGGAGCAGTACTTC
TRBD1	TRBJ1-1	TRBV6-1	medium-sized	CASSGNRGHMNTEAFF	TGTGCCAGCAGTGGCAACAGGGGGCATATGAACACTGAAGCTTTCTTT
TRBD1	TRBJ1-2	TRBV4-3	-	CASSQDGQGAYGYTF	TGCGCCAGCAGCCAAGATGGGCAGGGGGCCTATGGCTACACCTTC
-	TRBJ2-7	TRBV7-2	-	CASSWGTFYEQYF	TGTGCCAGCAGCTGGGGCACCTTCTACGAGCAGTACTTC
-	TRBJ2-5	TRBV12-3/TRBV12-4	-	CVSSALPGRETQYF	TGTGTCAGCAGCGCCCTTCCGGGGAGGGAGACCCAGTACTTC
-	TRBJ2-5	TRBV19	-	CASRAAGETQYF	TGTGCCAGTCGGGCGGCGGGGGAGACCCAGTACTTC
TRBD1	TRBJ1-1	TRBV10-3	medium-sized	CAIRTGTEINTEAFF	TGTGCCATCAGAACCGGGACAGAGATTAACACTGAAGCTTTCTTT
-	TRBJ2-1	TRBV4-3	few	CASSPRGPSYNEQFF	TGCGCCAGCAGCCCCCGGGGACCCTCCTACAATGAGCAGTTCTTC
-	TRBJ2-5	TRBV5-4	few	CASSSLGGSGETQYF	TGTGCCAGCAGCTCCCTGGGAGGCTCCGGGGAGACCCAGTACTTC
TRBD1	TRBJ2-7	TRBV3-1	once	CASSSDRGPSSYEQYF	TGTGCCAGCAGCTCGGACAGGGGGCCGAGCTCCTACGAGCAGTACTTC
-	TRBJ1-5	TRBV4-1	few	CASSQGWGGHQPQHF	TGCGCCAGCAGCCAAGGGTGGGGAGGGCATCAGCCCCAGCATTTT
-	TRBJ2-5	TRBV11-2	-	CASSLSGTGNLAGRETQYF	TGTGCCAGCAGCCTCTCCGGGACAGGGAACCTAGCGGGGAGGGAGACCCAGTACTTC
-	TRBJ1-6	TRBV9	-	CASSVGGSPLHF	TGTGCCAGCAGCGTAGGGGGATCACCCCTCCACTTT
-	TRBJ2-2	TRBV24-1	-	CATSGPPTGELFF	TGTGCCACCAGTGGGCCTCCCACCGGGGAGCTGTTTTTT
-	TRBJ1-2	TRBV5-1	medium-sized	CASSRLLSRRVPGVNGYTF	TGCGCCAGCAGCCGTCTCTTGTCGAGGAGGGTTCCTGGAGTGAATGGCTACACCTTC
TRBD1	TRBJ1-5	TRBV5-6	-	CASSVGYRGSPQHF	TGTGCCAGCAGCGTCGGATACAGGGGATCGCCCCAGCATTTT
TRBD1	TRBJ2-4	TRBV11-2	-	CASSFSTGNIQYF	TGTGCCAGCAGCTTCTCGACAGGGAACATTCAGTACTTC
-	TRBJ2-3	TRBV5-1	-	CTSRKAADTQYF	TGCACCAGCAGGAAAGCCGCAGATACGCAGTATTTT
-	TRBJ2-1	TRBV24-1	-	CATAGAGSGYNEQFF	TGTGCCACCGCCGGGGCAGGGAGCGGATACAATGAGCAGTTCTTC